A selection of T cell receptor beta chains follows, all from one sample in a study of technical replicates of blood from a few donors. Generated by immunoSEQ multiplex PCR, the TCRdb table keeps only in-frame clones and is missing some. The sample shows almost 65,000 clones, 70% to 90% of them seen only once. Input material: PBMCs. These receptors were collected from a human donor in good health. Some clones in this sample may be carry-over from other donors' samples. CDR3s include the opening cysteine and the closing phenylalanine or tryptophan. D genes are given only for firm matches.

D gene	V gene	J gene	CDR3 protein
TRBD2	TRBV7-2	TRBJ2-7	CASSATPGLAEYEQYF
NA	TRBV27	TRBJ2-1	CASSSPGRSGGEQFF
TRBD1	TRBV5-8	TRBJ2-7	CASRFRQGIFEQYF
TRBD1	TRBV9	TRBJ2-7	CASSVGVGTAGWSYEQYF
TRBD2	TRBV5-4	TRBJ2-3	CASSLWAGGTTDTQYF
NA	TRBV18	TRBJ2-7	CASSPIHGGTYEQYF
NA	TRBV6-1	TRBJ2-7	CASSSLTGSYEQYF
TRBD2	TRBV2	TRBJ2-5	CASSDPAKTSGSSQYF
NA	TRBV4-3	TRBJ2-7	CASAADFSYEQYF
NA	TRBV9	TRBJ2-3	CASSVFLASTDTQYF
NA	TRBV7-9	TRBJ2-1	CASTPHQAGEQFF
NA	TRBV7-3	TRBJ2-5	CASSPQGGRGETQYF
TRBD2	TRBV5-1	TRBJ2-1	CASSFEGKGGGSYNEQFF
NA	TRBV7-9	TRBJ1-1	CASRKGGTDSMGAFF
TRBD1	TRBV28	TRBJ1-5	CASSLGDRDNQPQHF
TRBD1	TRBV7-3	TRBJ1-1	CASSATGKNTEAFF
NA	TRBV28	TRBJ1-5	CASSLGSRVDQPQHF
TRBD2	TRBV10-3	TRBJ2-5	CAIRGGIQETQYF
NA	TRBV9	TRBJ2-7	CASSVEVGETYEQYF
NA	TRBV9	TRBJ1-4	CASSVGVLTESATNEKLFF
TRBD1	TRBV7-9	TRBJ1-1	CASETGTEAFF
TRBD2	TRBV25-1	TRBJ2-1	CASSVPGGFEQFF
TRBD2	TRBV18	TRBJ2-5	CATAPGLGEKWGETQYF
NA	TRBV10-3	TRBJ2-5	CAISAGETQYF
TRBD2	TRBV7-3	TRBJ2-7	CASSLTRGLAIDEQYF
TRBD1	TRBV9	TRBJ2-5	CASSSDRAEETQYF
NA	TRBV6-1	TRBJ2-7	CASSEGWANYEQYF
NA	TRBV7-3	TRBJ2-1	CASSLSNGAYNEQFF
NA	TRBV27	TRBJ2-7	CASSLLLKGGVIYEQYF
NA	TRBV7-3	TRBJ2-1	CASSSGQARITYNEQFF
NA	TRBV19	TRBJ1-2	CASSTTGSDYGYTF
TRBD1	TRBV10-3	TRBJ2-3	CAIRRGPGAPDTQYF
TRBD2	TRBV4-1	TRBJ2-2	CASSQGGLAGVGTGELFF
NA	TRBV18	TRBJ1-1	CASSFSAADTEAFF
TRBD2	TRBV7-9	TRBJ2-7	CASSFSASGYYEQYF
NA	TRBV18	TRBJ2-2	CASSLSGTGELFF
TRBD1	TRBV2	TRBJ2-7	CASSRQGYEQYF
NA	TRBV6-5	TRBJ2-7	CASSRSMPPTYEQYF
TRBD1	TRBV5-5	TRBJ2-7	CASSLTQGVTYEQYF
NA	TRBV4-2	TRBJ1-1	CASSHYGGAGTEAFF
NA	TRBV7-3	TRBJ1-6	CASSFAGPNSPLHF
TRBD1	TRBV25-1	TRBJ2-1	CASSDARGLSNEQFF
NA	TRBV10-3	TRBJ2-5	CATRDTQETQYF
NA	TRBV5-3	TRBJ1-6	CAPSEGWNSPLHF
NA	TRBV5-1	TRBJ1-1	CASSSSSRRNTEAFF